In this sample, the clone carrying this TCR beta chain turned up a few times. What it binds is unknown. The authors ran a second PCR of about 7 to 12 cycles using a sample-barcoded 5' primer and a J-beta primer mix. TCRdb redid the calling of the 5' RACE reads with MiXCR, one entry per CDR3 protein. Here the sample spans hundreds of thousands of distinct CDR3 sequences, under 80% being singletons. Per germline, CDR1 SGHTA and CDR2 FQGNSA. CDR3 length equals 15 residues. The trim removed 6 bases at V and 1 base at J, leaving 9 bases unmatched. This record belongs to a study of blood T cells in healthy people across ages. Study-level points and caveats: Per-million-T-cell TCR beta diversity fell roughly linearly with age.

The specimen was blood. The chain carries TRBV7-2 and TRBJ2-7, with TRBD1 identical over 7 bases. The sequence derives from a young man in good health. The CDR3 bases are TGTGCCAGCAGGGCCGGGACAGTGGGGTCCTACGAGCAGTACTTC. This gives the protein CASRAGTVGSYEQYF.